The rows below give T cell receptor beta chains drawn from one sample of a study of cytomegalovirus exposure and HLA in healthy donors. Sequencing was performed with immunoSEQ multiplex PCR; in TCRdb, only in-frame clones are kept and a portion is missing. Here the sample spans around 50,000 clones, about 86% being singletons. Input material: PBMCs. The receptors stem from a man in his forties in good health and CMV-seronegative. The CDR3 runs from the conserved cysteine through the conserved F or W. Fields, in order: J gene, V gene, clone size, D gene, CDR3 DNA, CDR3 protein. D genes are given only for firm matches. A row's size may be missing; if present it is once, few, many or a size class.

>TRBJ1-1|TRBV2|-|-
TGTGCCAGCAGTCATCGGGTCTCGAACACTGAAGCTTTCTTT
CASSHRVSNTEAFF
>TRBJ1-3|TRBV5-6|-|-
TGTGCCAGCAGCCCTGGACGGACACTCTCTGGAAACACCATATATTTT
CASSPGRTLSGNTIYF
>TRBJ2-7|TRBV5-1|-|TRBD1
TGCGCCAGCAGCTTGATCCCGCCGGGACAGGGGAGCTACGAGCAGTACTTC
CASSLIPPGQGSYEQYF
>TRBJ1-4|TRBV5-6|-|-
TGTGCCAGCAGCTTGGACAGGGAATATGAAAAACTGTTTTTT
CASSLDREYEKLFF
>TRBJ1-3|TRBV7-2|-|-
TGTGCCAGCAGCCCAGGGTCAGGGGACCTCTCTGGAAACACCATATATTTT
CASSPGSGDLSGNTIYF
>TRBJ2-7|TRBV28|few|-
TGTGCCAGCAGTTTTGCGGGCAGCCATTACGAGCAGTACTTC
CASSFAGSHYEQYF
>TRBJ1-5|TRBV28|-|TRBD1
TGTGCCAGCAGCTCCGGGACAGGGACTCAGCCCCAGCATTTT
CASSSGTGTQPQHF
>TRBJ1-1|TRBV4-3|-|-
TGCGCCAGCAGCCAAGAGGCGAACACTGAAGCTTTCTTT
CASSQEANTEAFF
>TRBJ2-5|TRBV5-4|few|-
TGTGCCAGCAGCTTGAGGGTGGGGGCGGTGGAGACCCAGTACTTC
CASSLRVGAVETQYF
>TRBJ2-1|TRBV5-6|-|-
TGTGCCAGCAGCCCGCAAGGAGGCACGTCCTACAATGAGCAGTTCTTC
CASSPQGGTSYNEQFF
>TRBJ1-6|TRBV27|-|-
TGTGCCAGCAGTTCCCGCATGTTTCGTCAGGCTAATTCACCCCTCCACTTT
CASSSRMFRQANSPLHF
>TRBJ2-2|TRBV7-3|-|TRBD2
TGTGCCAGCAGCTCGAGACTAGCGGGGGGCACCGGGGAGCTGTTTTTT
CASSSRLAGGTGELFF
>TRBJ1-5|TRBV11-2|few|-
TGTGCCAGCAGCCCGGGAGTCTTTCAGCCCCAGCATTTT
CASSPGVFQPQHF
>TRBJ1-2|TRBV5-1|-|TRBD1
TGCGCCAGCAGCTTGGCTGGACAGGAAAACTATGGCTACACCTTC
CASSLAGQENYGYTF
>TRBJ2-1|TRBV6-5|-|-
TGTGCCAGCAGTTACGGCGGGAATGAGCAGTTCTTC
CASSYGGNEQFF
>TRBJ2-1|TRBV28|-|TRBD2
TGTGCCAGCAGACCGTGGACTAGCGGTAGCAGGGGGGAGCAGTTCTTC
CASRPWTSGSRGEQFF
>TRBJ2-3|TRBV4-3|-|TRBD1
TGCGCCAGCAGCCAAGGGCACGGGACAGGGAGCACAGATACGCAGTATTTT
CASSQGHGTGSTDTQYF
>TRBJ1-1|TRBV19|few|TRBD1
TGTGCCAGTAGTAGGGGGACAGGGGCCTGGACTGAAGCTTTCTTT
CASSRGTGAWTEAFF
>TRBJ2-1|TRBV4-1|-|TRBD2
TGCGCCAGCAGCCAGCTAGCGGGGGGGCTCAATGAGCAGTTCTTC
CASSQLAGGLNEQFF
>TRBJ2-1|TRBV11-3|-|TRBD2
TGTGCCAGCAGCCATAGACTAGCGGGGGAGAATGAGCAGTTCTTC
CASSHRLAGENEQFF